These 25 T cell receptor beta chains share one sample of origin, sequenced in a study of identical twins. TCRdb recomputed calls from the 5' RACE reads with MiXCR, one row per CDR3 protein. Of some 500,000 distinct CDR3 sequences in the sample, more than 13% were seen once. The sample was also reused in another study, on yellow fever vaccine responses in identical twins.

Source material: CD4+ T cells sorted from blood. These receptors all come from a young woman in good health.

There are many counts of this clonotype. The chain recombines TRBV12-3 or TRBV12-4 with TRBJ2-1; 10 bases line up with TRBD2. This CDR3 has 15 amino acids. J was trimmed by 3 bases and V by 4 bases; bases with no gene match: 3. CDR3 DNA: TGTGCCAGCAGTTCCGGGACTAGCGACTACAATGAGCAGTTCTTC. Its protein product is CASSSGTSDYNEQFF.

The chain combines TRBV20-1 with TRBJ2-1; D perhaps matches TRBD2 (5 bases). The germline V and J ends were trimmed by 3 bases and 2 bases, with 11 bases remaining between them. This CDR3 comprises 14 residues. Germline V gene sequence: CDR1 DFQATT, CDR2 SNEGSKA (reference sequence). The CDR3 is CSARVRATYNEQFF. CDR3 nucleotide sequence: TGCAGTGCTAGGGTGCGGGCCACCTACAATGAGCAGTTCTTC.

The CDR3: CASSSGTGVYEQYF. As DNA, the CDR3 is TGCGCCAGCTCGTCTGGGACAGGGGTCTACGAGCAGTACTTC. This chain connects TRBV5-1 to TRBJ2-7, with 10 bases fitting TRBD1. The junction had 7 bases not matched to a gene; V was cut back by 7 bases and J by 3 bases. This CDR3 has 14 residues. CDR1 and CDR2 from the germline V gene are SGHRS and YFSETQ.

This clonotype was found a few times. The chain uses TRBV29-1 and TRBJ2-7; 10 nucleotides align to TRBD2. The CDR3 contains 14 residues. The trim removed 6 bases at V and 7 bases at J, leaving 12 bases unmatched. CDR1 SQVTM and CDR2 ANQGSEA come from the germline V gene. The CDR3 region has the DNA TGCAGCGTGACCTTTCTAGCGGGAGTGGGGGAGCAGTACTTC. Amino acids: CSVTFLAGVGEQYF.

CDR3 sequence: CASSLPQTRDSLDGNTGELFF. The CDR3 DNA follows: TGTGCCAGCAGCTTACCGCAAACCCGGGACTCCTTAGATGGAAACACCGGGGAGCTGTTTTTT. The J gene is TRBJ2-2, the V gene TRBV9; D may be TRBD2 (6 bases). Trimming shortened V by 4 bases and J by 2 bases, and 30 bases separated the two germline ends. The CDR3 totals 21 residues. CDR1 and CDR2 from the germline V gene are SGDLS and YYNGEE. Variable domain in full (rest from reference TRBV9 and TRBJ2-2): DSGVTQTPKHLITATGQRVTLRCSPRSGDLSVYWYQQSLDQGLQFLIQYYNGEERAKGNILERFSAQQFPDLHSELNLSSLELGDSALYFCASSLPQTRDSLDGNTGELFFGEGSRLTVL.

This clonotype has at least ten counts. CDR3 sequence reads: CASSGTGGTGELFF. In nucleotides, the CDR3 is TGTGCCAGCAGTGGGACAGGGGGTACCGGGGAGCTGTTTTTT. The rearrangement joins TRBV12-3 or TRBV12-4 to TRBJ2-2, with TRBD1 matching 11 bases. The junction had 1 base not matched to a gene; V was cut back by 5 bases and J by 5 bases. The CDR3 contains 14 residues.

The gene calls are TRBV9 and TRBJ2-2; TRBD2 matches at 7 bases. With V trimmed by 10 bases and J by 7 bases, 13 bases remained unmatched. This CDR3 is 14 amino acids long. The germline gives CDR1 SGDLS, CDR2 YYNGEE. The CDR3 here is CAARERESGGELFF. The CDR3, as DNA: TGTGCCGCAAGGGAGCGGGAATCGGGCGGGGAGCTGTTTTTT.

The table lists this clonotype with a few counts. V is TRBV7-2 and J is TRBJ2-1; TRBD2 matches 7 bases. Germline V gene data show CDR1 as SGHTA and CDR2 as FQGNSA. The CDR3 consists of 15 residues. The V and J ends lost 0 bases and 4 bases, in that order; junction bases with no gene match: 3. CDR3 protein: CASSLAGRVYNEQFF. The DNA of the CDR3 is TGTGCCAGCAGCTTAGCAGGGAGGGTATACAATGAGCAGTTCTTC. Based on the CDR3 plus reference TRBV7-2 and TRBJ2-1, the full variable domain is GAGVSQSPSNKVTEKGKDVELRCDPISGHTALYWYRQSLGQGLEFLIYFQGNSAPDKSGLPSDRFSAERTGGSVSTLTIQRTQQEDSAVYLCASSLAGRVYNEQFFGPGTRLTVL.

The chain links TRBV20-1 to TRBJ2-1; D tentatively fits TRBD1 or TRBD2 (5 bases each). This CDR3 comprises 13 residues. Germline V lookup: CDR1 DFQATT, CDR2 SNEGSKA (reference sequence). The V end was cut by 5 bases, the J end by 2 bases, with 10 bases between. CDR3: CSAGDGTYNEQFF. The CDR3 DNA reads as TGCAGTGCTGGGGACGGTACCTACAATGAGCAGTTCTTC.

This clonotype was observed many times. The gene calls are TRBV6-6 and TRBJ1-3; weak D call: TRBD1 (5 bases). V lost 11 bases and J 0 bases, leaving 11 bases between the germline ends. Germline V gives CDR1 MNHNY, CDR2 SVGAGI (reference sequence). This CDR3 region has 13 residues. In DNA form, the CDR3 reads TGTGCCGCCGGGGCTTCCTCTGGAAACACCATATATTTT. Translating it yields CAAGASSGNTIYF.

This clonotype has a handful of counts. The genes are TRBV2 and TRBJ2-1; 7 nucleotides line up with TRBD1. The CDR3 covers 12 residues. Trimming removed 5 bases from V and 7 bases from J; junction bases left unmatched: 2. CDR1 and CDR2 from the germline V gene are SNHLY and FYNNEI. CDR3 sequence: CASSSQGNEQFF. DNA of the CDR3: TGTGCCAGCAGTTCACAGGGGAATGAGCAGTTCTTC.

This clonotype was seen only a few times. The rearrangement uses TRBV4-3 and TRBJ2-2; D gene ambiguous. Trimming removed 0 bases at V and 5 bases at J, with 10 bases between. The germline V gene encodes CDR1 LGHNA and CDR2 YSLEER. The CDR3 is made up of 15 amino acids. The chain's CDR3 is CASSQDGLATGELFF. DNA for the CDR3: TGCGCCAGCAGCCAAGATGGGCTTGCTACCGGGGAGCTGTTTTTT.

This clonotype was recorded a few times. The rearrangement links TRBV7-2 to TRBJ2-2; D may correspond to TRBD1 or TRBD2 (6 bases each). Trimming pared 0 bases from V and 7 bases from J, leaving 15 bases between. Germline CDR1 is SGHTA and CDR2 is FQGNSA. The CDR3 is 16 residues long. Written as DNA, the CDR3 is TGTGCCAGCAGCTTAGCCGGGACGGGGGCTGGCGGGGAGCTGTTTTTT. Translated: CASSLAGTGAGGELFF.

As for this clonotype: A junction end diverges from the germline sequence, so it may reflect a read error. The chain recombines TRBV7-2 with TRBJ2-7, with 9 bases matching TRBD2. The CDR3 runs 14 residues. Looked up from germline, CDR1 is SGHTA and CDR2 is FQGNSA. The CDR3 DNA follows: TGTGCCAGCAGCTTGACTAGCGGTTCCTACAAGCAGTACTTC. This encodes CASSLTSGSYKQYF.

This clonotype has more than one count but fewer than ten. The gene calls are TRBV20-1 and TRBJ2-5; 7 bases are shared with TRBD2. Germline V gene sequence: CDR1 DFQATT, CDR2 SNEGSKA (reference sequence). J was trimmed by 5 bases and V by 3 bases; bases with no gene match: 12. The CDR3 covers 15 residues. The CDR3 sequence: CSASGLGGLMETQYF. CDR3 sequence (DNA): TGCAGTGCTAGTGGTTTGGGGGGGTTGATGGAGACCCAGTACTTC.

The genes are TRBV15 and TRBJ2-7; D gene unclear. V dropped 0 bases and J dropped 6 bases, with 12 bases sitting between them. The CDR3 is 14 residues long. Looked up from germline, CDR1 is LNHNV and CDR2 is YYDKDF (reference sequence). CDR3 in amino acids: CATSRDDRSGEQYF. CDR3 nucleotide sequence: TGTGCCACCAGCAGAGATGATCGATCGGGCGAGCAGTACTTC.

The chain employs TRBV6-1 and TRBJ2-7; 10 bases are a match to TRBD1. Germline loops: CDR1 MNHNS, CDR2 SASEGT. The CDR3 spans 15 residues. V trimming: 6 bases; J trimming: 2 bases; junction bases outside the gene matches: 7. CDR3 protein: CASRAGQGFTYEQYF. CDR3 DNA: TGTGCCAGCAGAGCGGGACAGGGGTTCACCTACGAGCAGTACTTC.

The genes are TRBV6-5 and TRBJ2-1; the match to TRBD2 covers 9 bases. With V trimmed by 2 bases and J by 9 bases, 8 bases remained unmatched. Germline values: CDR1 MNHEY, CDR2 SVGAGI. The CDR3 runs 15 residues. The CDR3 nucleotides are TGTGCCAGCAGTTACCTGACTAGCGGTTTGGGTGAGCAGTTCTTC. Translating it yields CASSYLTSGLGEQFF.

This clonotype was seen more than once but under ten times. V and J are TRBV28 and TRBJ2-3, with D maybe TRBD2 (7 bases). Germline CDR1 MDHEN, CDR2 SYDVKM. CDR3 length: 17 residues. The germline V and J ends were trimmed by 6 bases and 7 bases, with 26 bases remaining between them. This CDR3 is CASSRPPPGGQAYTQYF. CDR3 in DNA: TGTGCCAGCAGCCGTCCACCGCCGGGGGGCCAGGCATATACGCAGTATTTT.

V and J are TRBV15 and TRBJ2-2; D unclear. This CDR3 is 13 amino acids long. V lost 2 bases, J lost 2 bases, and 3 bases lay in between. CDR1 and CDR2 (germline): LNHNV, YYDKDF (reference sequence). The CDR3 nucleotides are TGTGCCACCAGCAGACCAAACACCGGGGAGCTGTTTTTT. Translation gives CATSRPNTGELFF.

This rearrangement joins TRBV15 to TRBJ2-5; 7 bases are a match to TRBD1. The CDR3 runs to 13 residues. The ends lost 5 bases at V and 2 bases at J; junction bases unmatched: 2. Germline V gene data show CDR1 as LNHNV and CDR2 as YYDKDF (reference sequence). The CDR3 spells CATSVGQQETQYF. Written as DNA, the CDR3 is TGTGCCACCAGCGTGGGACAGCAAGAGACCCAGTACTTC.

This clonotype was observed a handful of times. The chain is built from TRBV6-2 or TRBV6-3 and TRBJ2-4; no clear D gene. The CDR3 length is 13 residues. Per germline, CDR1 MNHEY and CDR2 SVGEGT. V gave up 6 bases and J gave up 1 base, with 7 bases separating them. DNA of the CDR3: TGTGCCAGCAGAACCCCGGCCAAAAACATTCAGTACTTC. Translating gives CASRTPAKNIQYF.

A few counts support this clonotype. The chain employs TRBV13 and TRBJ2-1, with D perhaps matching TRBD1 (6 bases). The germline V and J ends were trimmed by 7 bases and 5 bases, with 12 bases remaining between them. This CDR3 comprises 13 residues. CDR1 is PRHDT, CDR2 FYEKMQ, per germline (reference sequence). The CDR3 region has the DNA TGTGCCAGCACCACTGACAGGAACAATGAGCAGTTCTTC. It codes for CASTTDRNNEQFF.

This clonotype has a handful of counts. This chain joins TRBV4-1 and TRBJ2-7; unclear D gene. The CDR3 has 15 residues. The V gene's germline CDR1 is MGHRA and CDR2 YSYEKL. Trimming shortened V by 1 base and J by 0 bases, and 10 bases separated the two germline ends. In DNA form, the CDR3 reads TGCGCCAGCAGCCAAGGACACCTAAGCTCCTACGAGCAGTACTTC. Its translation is CASSQGHLSSYEQYF.

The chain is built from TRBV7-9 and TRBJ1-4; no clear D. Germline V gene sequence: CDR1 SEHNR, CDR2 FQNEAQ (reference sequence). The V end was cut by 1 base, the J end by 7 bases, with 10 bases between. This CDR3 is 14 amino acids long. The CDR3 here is CASSLVGSGEKLFF. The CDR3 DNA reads TGTGCCAGCAGCTTAGTCGGGTCCGGTGAAAAACTGTTTTTT.